This TCR beta chain derives from a study of blood T cell repertoires in COVID-19. Only in-frame clones appear in the TCRdb table, and some are missing; sequencing was by immunoSEQ multiplex PCR. This sample has roughly 500,000 clones, with roughly 90% found just once. CDR1 MNHEY and CDR2 SVGAGI come from the germline V gene. The V and J ends lost 5 bases and 6 bases respectively, with 8 bases between them. CDR3 length: 11 amino acids. Participant ages covered roughly 18 to 89 years across 24 US areas. Participant reports of clinical history set cohort assignment. This chain links TRBV6-5 with TRBJ2-7; D not certain. The specimen was PBMCs or T cells enriched from blood (not recorded which). This receptor was identified in a woman aged 35 to 49 who had recovered from COVID-19. CDR3 DNA sequence: TGTGCCAGCAGTCTTCTCGGCGAGCAGTACTTC. Its protein product is CASSLLGEQYF.